Each of the 18 T cell receptor beta chains below was sequenced from the same sample in a study of T cells after yellow fever vaccination. TCRdb passed the 5' RACE reads through MiXCR, listing each CDR3 protein once. Of 350,000 to 450,000 distinct CDR3 sequences listed, approximately 6% are singletons. The sequences come from PBMCs, collected 5 days after the yellow fever booster vaccination. The receptors originated from a young man who received the YFV17D yellow fever vaccine.

This clonotype has ten or more counts. V and J are TRBV12-3 or TRBV12-4 and TRBJ2-7; possible D gene TRBD1, 6 bases. Trimming shortened V by 4 bases and J by 3 bases, and 19 bases separated the two germline ends. The CDR3 consists of 16 residues. This chain's CDR3 is CASSSHLTGGIYEQYF. Written as DNA, the CDR3 is TGTGCCAGCAGTTCGCACCTGACAGGTGGAATCTACGAGCAGTACTTC.

This clonotype was found many times. The chain employs TRBV12-3 or TRBV12-4 and TRBJ2-2, with 7 nucleotides matching TRBD1. Unmatched junction bases numbered 5, after V lost 7 bases and J lost 0 bases. The length of the CDR3 is 15 residues. The CDR3 loop reads CASTRQGANTGELFF. DNA of the CDR3: TGTGCCAGCACAAGACAGGGAGCGAACACCGGGGAGCTGTTTTTT.

This clonotype has a handful of counts. The chain employs TRBV5-1 and TRBJ2-3; possibly TRBD1 or TRBD2 for D (5 bases each). Between the trimmed V and J ends, which lost 4 bases and 4 bases, there was a span of 16 bases. Germline CDR1 SGHRS, CDR2 YFSETQ. This CDR3 comprises 15 residues. The CDR3 is CASSPRTGTPDTQYF. CDR3 coding DNA: TGCGCCAGCAGCCCTAGAACCGGGACCCCAGATACGCAGTATTTT.

V is TRBV5-1 and J is TRBJ2-5, with 7 bases lining up with TRBD1. J lost 4 bases, V lost 4 bases, and 7 bases had no gene match. There are 14 residues in the CDR3. The germline gives CDR1 SGHRS, CDR2 YFSETQ. CDR3 sequence: CASSTGVARETQYF. Here the CDR3 DNA reads TGCGCCAGCAGCACAGGGGTAGCGAGAGAGACCCAGTACTTC.

This clonotype was observed a handful of times. The CDR3 DNA reads TGTGCCAGCACCCTTAACAATGAGCAGTTCTTC. It specifies CASTLNNEQFF. The chain uses TRBV6-2 or TRBV6-3 and TRBJ2-1; D not certain. CDR3 length: 11 residues. CDR1 and CDR2 (germline): MNHEY, SVGEGT. Deletions cut 7 bases from V and 5 bases from J, with 6 bases between.

This clonotype was counted at least ten times. The V and J genes are TRBV7-2 and TRBJ2-7; D uncertain. V lost 3 bases and J lost 4, with 7 bases in between. Germline lookup yields CDR1 SGHTA and CDR2 FQGNSA. The CDR3 has 12 residues. The CDR3 is CASSFPAYEQYF. CDR3 DNA: TGTGCCAGCAGCTTCCCTGCTTACGAGCAGTACTTC.

As regards this clonotype: This may be a read error, as it is one base from a much larger clone. Since no conserved phenylalanine or tryptophan closes the CDR3, a read error is the likely cause. The chain carries TRBV29-1 and TRBJ2-7; D assignment may be TRBD1 or TRBD2 (5 bases each). Germline V gives CDR1 SQVTM, CDR2 ANQGSEA. Trimming cost V 4 bases and J 2 bases, with 12 bases left between them. CDR3 length: 13 amino acids. The CDR3 reads CSVGIEGTYEQYS. CDR3 bases: TGCAGCGTTGGTATAGAGGGGACCTACGAGCAGTACTCC.

This clonotype was seen repeatedly, ten times or more. This chain's CDR3 is CASRGLLRRDGETQYF. The CDR3 DNA reads as TGTGCCAGCAGGGGTCTCCTGCGCAGGGACGGTGAGACCCAGTACTTC. The J gene is TRBJ2-5, the V gene TRBV7-9; D possibly matches TRBD1 or TRBD2 (5 bases each). This CDR3 is 16 amino acids long. Trimming removed 6 bases from V and 5 bases from J, with 22 bases in between. Germline CDR1 and CDR2: SEHNR and FQNEAQ (reference sequence).

This clonotype has ten or more counts. The chain couples TRBV11-2 to TRBJ2-3; D ambiguous. This CDR3 region has 12 residues. Germline V gene lookup returns CDR1 SGHAT and CDR2 FQNNGV. Trimming left V 3 bases short and J 4 bases short, with 5 bases between. CDR3 sequence: CASSFYPDTQYF. The CDR3 DNA reads TGTGCCAGCAGCTTTTACCCAGATACGCAGTATTTT. Complete variable domain (other parts from reference TRBV11-2 and TRBJ2-3): EAGVAQSPRYKIIEKRQSVAFWCNPISGHATLYWYQQILGQGPKLLIQFQNNGVVDDSQLPKDRFSAERLKGVDSTLKIQPAKLEDSAVYLCASSFYPDTQYFGPGTRLTVL.

This clonotype showed up many times. The V gene is TRBV6-6, the J gene TRBJ2-7; 10 nucleotides agree with TRBD2. The V and J ends lost 7 bases and 5 bases, in that order; junction bases with no gene match: 5. The CDR3 has 13 residues. In germline, CDR1 is MNHNY, CDR2 SVGAGI (reference sequence). The CDR3 region has the DNA TGTGCCAGCATAGCTAGCGGGAGAGACGAGCAGTACTTC. It codes for CASIASGRDEQYF.

The chain couples TRBV4-2 to TRBJ1-1, with 7 bases identical to TRBD1. Losses at the gene ends were 4 bases for V and 2 bases for J; bases not matched to a gene: 7. The CDR3 is made up of 15 amino acids. Germline CDR1 LGHNA, CDR2 YNFKEQ. The CDR3, as DNA: TGTGCCAGCAGCCCCACAGAGGGGGCTAACACTGAAGCTTTCTTT. The encoded protein is CASSPTEGANTEAFF.

At least ten counts were recorded for this clonotype. The chain couples TRBV7-6 to TRBJ2-7, with TRBD2 matching 11 bases. The junction had 10 bases not matched to a gene; V was cut back by 5 bases and J by 7 bases. CDR3 length equals 15 residues. Germline lookup yields CDR1 SGHVS and CDR2 FNYEAQ. This CDR3 reads CASSRVAGGPREQYF. The CDR3 DNA reads as TGTGCCAGCAGCAGGGTAGCGGGAGGGCCTCGAGAGCAGTACTTC.

The rearrangement uses TRBV5-1 and TRBJ2-5, with 9 bases aligning to TRBD2. The CDR3 covers 16 residues. Trimming at V came to 4 bases and at J to 2 bases, leaving 9 bases not matched to a gene. The germline CDR1 and CDR2 sequences are SGHRS and YFSETQ. CDR3 region: CASSQRLAEEQETQYF. For the CDR3, the DNA is TGCGCCAGCAGCCAAAGACTAGCGGAGGAACAAGAGACCCAGTACTTC. Looking up the rest from reference TRBV5-1 and TRBJ2-5 gives the full variable domain: KAGVTQTPRYLIKTRGQQVTLSCSPISGHRSVSWYQQTPGQGLQFLFEYFSETQRNKGNFPGRFSGRQFSNSRSEMNVSTLELGDSALYLCASSQRLAEEQETQYFGPGTRLLVL.

This clonotype was seen ten or more times. The chain carries TRBV2 and TRBJ2-3; 7 bases match TRBD1. Germline CDR1 SNHLY, CDR2 FYNNEI. The CDR3 is 15 amino acids. V lost 6 bases to trimming and J lost 3 bases; unmatched junction nucleotides: 9. CDR3 nucleotide sequence: TGTGCCAGCAGGGGACAGCCCCTAGGGACAGATACGCAGTATTTT. It translates to CASRGQPLGTDTQYF.

This chain connects TRBV9 to TRBJ2-1; 7 bases are a match to TRBD2. J gave up 0 bases and V 6 bases, and 3 bases lay outside the gene matches. The CDR3 runs to 14 residues. The germline V gene encodes CDR1 SGDLS and CDR2 YYNGEE. The CDR3 DNA reads as TGTGCCAGCAACATAGCGGGCTCCTACAATGAGCAGTTCTTC. Its protein product is CASNIAGSYNEQFF.

The chain carries TRBV7-9 and TRBJ1-4; 7 nucleotides align to TRBD1. Germline V gene sequence: CDR1 SEHNR, CDR2 FQNEAQ (reference sequence). CDR3 length: 14 amino acids. J was trimmed by 4 bases and V by 5 bases; bases with no gene match: 4. The CDR3 is CASSLRDSNEKLFF. The CDR3 DNA is TGTGCCAGCAGCCTCCGGGACAGTAATGAAAAACTGTTTTTT.

The genes are TRBV7-2 and TRBJ2-6; 11 bases agree with TRBD2. After removal of 1 base from V and 4 bases from J, the junction contained 3 bases not matched to a gene. The CDR3 is 17 amino acids. Per germline, CDR1 SGHTA and CDR2 FQGNSA. The CDR3 region is CASSLVAGGQGANVLTF. The CDR3 coding sequence is TGTGCCAGCAGCTTAGTAGCGGGAGGGCAAGGGGCCAACGTCCTGACTTTC.

A remark on this clonotype: One junction end disagrees with the germline gene, perhaps due to a read error. This chain joins TRBV4-3 and TRBJ2-1; possible D gene TRBD2, 6 bases. The CDR3 is made up of 16 amino acids. Germline V gives CDR1 LGHNA, CDR2 YSLEER. The CDR3 loop is CTSSQLFSGTYNEQFF. The DNA for the CDR3 is TGCACCAGCAGCCAGCTCTTTAGCGGTACCTACAATGAGCAGTTCTTC.